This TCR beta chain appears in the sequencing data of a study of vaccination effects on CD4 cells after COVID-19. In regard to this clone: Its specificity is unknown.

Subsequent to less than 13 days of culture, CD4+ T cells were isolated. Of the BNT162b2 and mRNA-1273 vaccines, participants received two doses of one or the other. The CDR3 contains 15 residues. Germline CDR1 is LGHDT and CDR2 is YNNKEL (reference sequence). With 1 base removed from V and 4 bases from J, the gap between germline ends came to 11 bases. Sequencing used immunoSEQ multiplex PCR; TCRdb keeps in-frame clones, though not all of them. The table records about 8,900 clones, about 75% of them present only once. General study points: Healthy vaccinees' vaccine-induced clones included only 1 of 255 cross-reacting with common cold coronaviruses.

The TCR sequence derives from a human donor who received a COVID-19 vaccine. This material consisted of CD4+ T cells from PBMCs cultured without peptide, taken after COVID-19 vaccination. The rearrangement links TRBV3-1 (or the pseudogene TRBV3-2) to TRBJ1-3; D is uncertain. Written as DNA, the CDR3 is TGTGCCAGCAGCCAAGTAAGGGTATCGGGAAACACCATATATTTT. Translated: CASSQVRVSGNTIYF.